Each of the 29 T cell receptor beta chains below was sequenced from the same sample in a study of shared clonotypes between healthy human individuals. TCRdb keeps only in-frame clones here, not all; method: immunoSEQ multiplex PCR. The data hold about 1.1 million clones, with about 72% observed a single time. Sequences were obtained from memory CD4+ T cells from PBMCs. Subset defined: CD45RA-negative fraction. Receptors originate from a man aged 18 to 29 in good health. Some clones in this sample may be carry-over from other donors' samples.

This clone appeared a few times. Other DNA sequences in this specimen translate into the identical CDR3. J is TRBJ1-1 and V is TRBV29-1; D is undetermined. Trimming took off 4 bases at V and 1 base at J, with 7 bases between the two ends. From germline, CDR1 is SQVTM and CDR2 ANQGSEA. The length of the CDR3 is 12 residues. The CDR3: CSVVRGNTEAFF. Here the CDR3 DNA reads TGCAGCGTTGTTCGGGGGAACACTGAAGCTTTCTTT.

This chain uses TRBV4-1 with TRBJ1-2; D unclear. The V gene lost 0 bases and the J gene lost 4 bases, with 6 bases spanning the gap. This CDR3 has 13 amino acids. Germline V gene sequence: CDR1 MGHRA, CDR2 YSYEKL. CDR3 residues: CASSQESAYGYTF. CDR3 in DNA: TGCGCCAGCAGCCAAGAATCGGCCTATGGCTACACCTTC.

This clone has a handful of counts. The chain's CDR3 is CASSLGQAYGELFF. The CDR3 region has the DNA TGCGCCAGCAGCTTGGGACAGGCTTATGGGGAGCTGTTTTTT. J is TRBJ2-2 and V is TRBV5-1; TRBD1 is a possible D gene (6 bases). The CDR3 totals 14 residues. The V gene lost 0 bases and the J gene lost 8 bases, with 11 bases spanning the gap. Germline lookup yields CDR1 SGHRS and CDR2 YFSETQ.

This clone has just one count. The chain recombines TRBV9 with TRBJ1-2; 7 bases match TRBD1. Germline V CDR1 and CDR2: SGDLS, YYNGEE. The CDR3 consists of 14 residues. Trimming removed 2 bases from V and 5 bases from J; junction bases left unmatched: 6. This chain's CDR3 is CASSVQGGPYGYTF. For the CDR3, the DNA is TGTGCCAGCAGCGTTCAGGGGGGACCTTATGGCTACACCTTC.

This rearrangement joins TRBV29-1 to TRBJ2-3, with 7 bases fitting TRBD1. Unmatched junction bases numbered 1, after V lost 3 bases and J lost 1 base. The CDR3 extends over 13 amino acids. Germline V CDR1 and CDR2: SQVTM, ANQGSEA. CDR3 in amino acids: CSVDDRGTDTQYF. CDR3 bases: TGCAGCGTTGATGACAGGGGCACAGATACGCAGTATTTT.

The V call is TRBV27, the J call TRBJ1-1; TRBD1 agrees at 8 bases. The CDR3 spans 17 residues. V gave up 6 bases and J gave up 3 bases; unmatched junction bases: 15. Germline V gene lookup returns CDR1 MNHEY and CDR2 SMNVEV (reference sequence). The CDR3 nucleotides are TGTGCCAGCAGACCGACCGGGCAGGGGGCGCGCGACACTGAAGCTTTCTTT. Translating it yields CASRPTGQGARDTEAFF.

CDR3 amino acids: CASSGRDRKETQYF. In DNA, the CDR3 is TGCGCCAGCAGCGGCCGGGACAGGAAAGAGACCCAGTACTTC. The genes are TRBV5-1 and TRBJ2-5; 8 bases are shared with TRBD1. Germline values: CDR1 SGHRS, CDR2 YFSETQ. The CDR3 is made up of 14 amino acids. Losses at the gene ends were 4 bases for V and 3 bases for J; bases not matched to a gene: 5.

The table lists this clone with a few counts. The chain combines TRBV6-1 with TRBJ2-1; the match to TRBD2 covers 12 bases. Germline loops: CDR1 MNHNS, CDR2 SASEGT. With V trimmed by 1 base and J by 3 bases, 4 bases remained unmatched. The CDR3 is 17 amino acids. The CDR3 loop is CASSEGTSGIHYNEQFF. CDR3 nucleotides: TGTGCCAGCAGTGAAGGGACTAGCGGGATTCACTACAATGAGCAGTTCTTC.

This chain links TRBV28 with TRBJ2-7; the D gene is possibly TRBD2 (5 bases). With 5 bases removed from V and 7 bases from J, the gap between germline ends came to 24 bases. CDR1 and CDR2 from the germline V gene are MDHEN and SYDVKM. This CDR3 comprises 16 residues. The CDR3 here is CASSGRTRPSSTEQYF. In nucleotides, the CDR3 is TGTGCCAGCAGTGGCCGAACTAGACCCAGCAGTACGGAGCAGTACTTC.

The chain has TRBV28 and TRBJ1-2; D perhaps matches TRBD1 (5 bases). Germline CDR1 is MDHEN and CDR2 is SYDVKM. The CDR3 is 13 residues long. V lost 5 bases to trimming and J lost 11 bases, with 18 bases between them. DNA for the CDR3: TGTGCCAGCAGTACCGGGACTGACTCTCCTTACACCTTC. This sequence encodes CASSTGTDSPYTF.

This chain joins TRBV28 and TRBJ2-3; no definite D call. CDR3 length: 12 amino acids. Trimming took off 4 bases at V and 6 bases at J, with 8 bases between the two ends. CDR1 and CDR2 (germline): MDHEN, SYDVKM. CDR3 in amino acids: CASSSAWDTQYF. CDR3 coding DNA: TGTGCCAGCAGTTCCGCCTGGGATACGCAGTATTTT.

This clone was seen once. The rearrangement links TRBV6-1 to TRBJ1-2; 7 nucleotides agree with TRBD1. Looked up from germline, CDR1 is MNHNS and CDR2 is SASEGT. The CDR3 is 15 residues long. V trimming: 6 bases; J trimming: 5 bases; junction bases outside the gene matches: 12. CDR3 in amino acids: CASRQTGRGSYGYTF. CDR3 DNA sequence: TGTGCCAGCAGACAGACAGGGAGAGGATCTTATGGCTACACCTTC.

This clone was found once. V gene TRBV6-1 combines with J gene TRBJ2-2; D uncertain. Germline V gives CDR1 MNHNS, CDR2 SASEGT. There are 14 residues in the CDR3. The V end lost 4 bases, the J end lost 0 bases, and 6 bases lay between the germline ends. In DNA, the CDR3 is TGTGCCAGCAGTGTCTCGGCGAACACCGGGGAGCTGTTTTTT. Amino acids: CASSVSANTGELFF.

The chain employs TRBV10-1 and TRBJ1-1; 8 positions match TRBD1. The CDR3 totals 14 residues. V shed 4 bases and J 1 base; nucleotides not matched to a gene: 2. Germline lookup yields CDR1 WNHNN and CDR2 SYGVQD (reference sequence). The CDR3: CASSAGTGNTEAFF. In nucleotides, the CDR3 is TGCGCCAGCAGTGCCGGGACAGGGAACACTGAAGCTTTCTTT.

The chain uses TRBV28 and TRBJ2-4; 8 positions match TRBD1. V was pared by 8 bases and J by 0 bases, with 12 bases of the junction left unmatched. The CDR3 is 17 residues long. Germline loops: CDR1 MDHEN, CDR2 SYDVKM. CDR3: CASGSLDRGLAKNIQYF. The DNA for the CDR3 is TGTGCCAGCGGTTCCCTCGACAGGGGCCTAGCCAAAAACATTCAGTACTTC.

This clone was found a few times. This sample includes further DNA sequences coding for the same CDR3. The chain links TRBV5-1 to TRBJ1-5; unclear D gene. The CDR3 contains 15 residues. Trimming shortened V by 0 bases and J by 0 bases, and 7 bases separated the two germline ends. Germline CDR1 and CDR2: SGHRS and YFSETQ. CDR3 sequence (DNA): TGCGCCAGCAGCTTGGGTGCTAATAGCAATCAGCCCCAGCATTTT. This sequence encodes CASSLGANSNQPQHF. Using reference TRBV5-1 and TRBJ1-5 for the parts outside the CDR3, the full variable domain is KAGVTQTPRYLIKTRGQQVTLSCSPISGHRSVSWYQQTPGQGLQFLFEYFSETQRNKGNFPGRFSGRQFSNSRSEMNVSTLELGDSALYLCASSLGANSNQPQHFGDGTRLSIL.

The rearrangement links TRBV5-1 to TRBJ1-1; perhaps TRBD1 as D (5 bases). The germline V gene encodes CDR1 SGHRS and CDR2 YFSETQ. V was clipped by 0 bases and J by 2 bases, with 14 bases between them. The CDR3 is 16 residues long. Written as DNA, the CDR3 is TGCGCCAGCAGCTTGGTGGGGTGGGGCCCCAACACTGAAGCTTTCTTT. It translates to CASSLVGWGPNTEAFF. The variable domain in full, with the rest retrieved from reference TRBV5-1 and TRBJ1-1, is KAGVTQTPRYLIKTRGQQVTLSCSPISGHRSVSWYQQTPGQGLQFLFEYFSETQRNKGNFPGRFSGRQFSNSRSEMNVSTLELGDSALYLCASSLVGWGPNTEAFFGQGTRLTVV.

J is TRBJ1-1 and V is TRBV5-5; D unresolved. CDR3 length equals 13 residues. V gave up 2 bases and J gave up 1 base, with 6 bases separating them. Germline CDR1 SGHKS, CDR2 YYEKEE (reference sequence). Here the CDR3 reads CASSFSWNTEAFF. CDR3 nucleotide sequence: TGTGCCAGCAGCTTTTCCTGGAACACTGAAGCTTTCTTT.

This sequence joins TRBV18 and TRBJ1-4; a possible D gene is TRBD1 (6 bases). The CDR3 runs to 13 residues. The germline V gene encodes CDR1 KGHSH and CDR2 LQKENI. V was trimmed by 1 base and J by 9 bases, leaving 9 bases between them. CDR3 in DNA: TGTGCCAGCTCACCACTACAGGGACAAAAACTGTTTTTT. It yields the protein CASSPLQGQKLFF.

The chain recombines TRBV18 with TRBJ1-5; possibly TRBD1 for D (5 bases). Germline V CDR1 and CDR2: KGHSH, LQKENI. V dropped 6 bases and J dropped 6 bases, with 15 bases sitting between them. CDR3 size: 14 residues. The CDR3 is CASSTMTEGQPQHF. The CDR3 bases are TGTGCCAGCTCCACTATGACAGAAGGTCAGCCCCAGCATTTT.

This clone was seen only a few times. The sample has other DNA sequences that encode this CDR3 too. V usage is TRBV4-3 and J usage is TRBJ2-3; D is unresolved. V gave up 0 bases and J gave up 4 bases, with 11 bases separating them. The CDR3 is made up of 15 amino acids. From germline, CDR1 is LGHNA and CDR2 YSLEER. CDR3 DNA: TGCGCCAGCAGCCAAGATCGACCCGGTGCAGATACGCAGTATTTT. It encodes CASSQDRPGADTQYF.

The sample holds one count of this clone. The rearrangement uses TRBV29-1 and TRBJ2-1, with a tentative D call TRBD1 (7 bases). Looked up from germline, CDR1 is SQVTM and CDR2 is ANQGSEA. Trimming stripped 3 bases from V and 4 bases from J, with 22 bases between. There are 17 residues in the CDR3. The CDR3 region has the DNA TGCAGCGTTGAGGGTAGAACAGGGGTCGGGGGTTACAATGAGCAGTTCTTC. This translates into CSVEGRTGVGGYNEQFF.

This clone has only a few counts. V is TRBV28 and J is TRBJ1-2; TRBD1 agrees at 9 bases. The CDR3 has 14 residues. V lost 4 bases, J lost 7 bases, and 7 bases stayed unmatched. Germline assignment: CDR1 MDHEN and CDR2 SYDVKM. In DNA, the CDR3 is TGTGCCAGCAGTTCGGGACAGGGCATCGGTGGCTACACCTTC. Amino acids: CASSSGQGIGGYTF.

The chain carries TRBV28 and TRBJ2-3, with a weak D call TRBD1 (5 bases). With 7 bases removed from V and 7 bases from J, the gap between germline ends came to 27 bases. Germline assignment: CDR1 MDHEN and CDR2 SYDVKM. CDR3 size: 17 residues. The DNA for the CDR3 is TGTGCCAGCACCGAGGACGGCAGTTGGGGCCTAGGAAATACGCAGTATTTT. Translated, it gives CASTEDGSWGLGNTQYF.

This chain links TRBV6-5 with TRBJ1-2, with TRBD1 matching over 8 bases. The V segment lost 6 bases and the J segment 8 bases; nucleotides outside the gene matches: 8. Germline V lookup: CDR1 MNHEY, CDR2 SVGAGI. The CDR3 has 13 amino acids. CDR3 bases: TGTGCCAGCAGATCGGACAGGGTCCGAGGCTACACCTTC. Amino acids: CASRSDRVRGYTF.

Points on this clone: One junction end does not reproduce the germline sequence, and a read error may be involved. V gene TRBV28 combines with J gene TRBJ1-2; D is possibly TRBD1 (5 bases). Germline loops: CDR1 MDHEN, CDR2 SYDVKM. This CDR3 is built from 12 residues. CDR3 loop: CASSSQDRAVAF. The CDR3 bases are TGTGCCAGCAGTTCACAGGACCGGGCCGTTGCCTTC.

J is TRBJ2-7 and V is TRBV4-1; D may be TRBD2 (5 bases). Trimming shortened V by 1 base and J by 2 bases, and 18 bases separated the two germline ends. CDR3 length equals 17 residues. Germline V gene data show CDR1 as MGHRA and CDR2 as YSYEKL. CDR3 nucleotide sequence: TGCGCCAGCAGCCAAGGAAGGGCTACCGGGAAGACCTACGAGCAGTACTTC. Translating it yields CASSQGRATGKTYEQYF.

The chain has TRBV19 and TRBJ2-1; 7 positions agree with TRBD2. The CDR3 spans 13 residues. J was trimmed by 9 bases and V by 3 bases; bases with no gene match: 5. Germline loops: CDR1 LNHDA, CDR2 SQIVND (reference sequence). CDR3 DNA sequence: TGTGCCAGTAGTATTGATCAGCGGGGTGAGCAGTTCTTC. Translated, it gives CASSIDQRGEQFF.

The chain couples TRBV15 to TRBJ1-2, with D possibly TRBD1 on 5 matching bases. Germline V gene sequence: CDR1 LNHNV, CDR2 YYDKDF (reference sequence). This CDR3 comprises 16 residues. V gave up 0 bases and J gave up 3 bases, with 14 bases separating them. The CDR3 DNA follows: TGTGCCACCAGCAGAGATCGTCAGGGAGTTGACTATGGCTACACCTTC. This sequence encodes CATSRDRQGVDYGYTF.